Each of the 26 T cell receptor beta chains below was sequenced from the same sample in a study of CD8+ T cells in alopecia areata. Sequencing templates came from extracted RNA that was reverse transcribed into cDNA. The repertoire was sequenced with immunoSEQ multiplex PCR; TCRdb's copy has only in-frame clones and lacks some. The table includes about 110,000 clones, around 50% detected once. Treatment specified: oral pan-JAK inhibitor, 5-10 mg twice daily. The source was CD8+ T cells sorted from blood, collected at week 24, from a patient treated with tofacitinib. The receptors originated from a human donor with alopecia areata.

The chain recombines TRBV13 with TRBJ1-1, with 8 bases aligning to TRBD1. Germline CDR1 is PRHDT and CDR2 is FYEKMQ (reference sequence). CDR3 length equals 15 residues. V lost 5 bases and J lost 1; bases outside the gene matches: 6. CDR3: CASSPRGTGNTEAFF. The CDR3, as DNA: TGTGCCAGCAGCCCCCGGGGGACAGGGAACACTGAAGCTTTCTTT.

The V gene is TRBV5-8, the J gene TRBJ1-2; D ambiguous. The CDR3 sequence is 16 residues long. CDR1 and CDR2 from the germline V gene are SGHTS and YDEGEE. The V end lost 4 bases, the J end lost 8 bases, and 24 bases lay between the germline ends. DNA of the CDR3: TGTGCCAGCAGCCTCCCCCAAATGGTGGGCGTGGACGGCTACACCTTC. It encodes CASSLPQMVGVDGYTF.

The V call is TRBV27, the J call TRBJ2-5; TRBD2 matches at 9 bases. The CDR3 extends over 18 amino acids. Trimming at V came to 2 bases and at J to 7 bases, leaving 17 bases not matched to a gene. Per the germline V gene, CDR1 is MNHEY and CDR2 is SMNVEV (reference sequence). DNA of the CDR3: TGTGCCAGCAGTTTAGTCCCTACAGCGGGGGGACAAGGGGGGACCCAGTACTTC. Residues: CASSLVPTAGGQGGTQYF.

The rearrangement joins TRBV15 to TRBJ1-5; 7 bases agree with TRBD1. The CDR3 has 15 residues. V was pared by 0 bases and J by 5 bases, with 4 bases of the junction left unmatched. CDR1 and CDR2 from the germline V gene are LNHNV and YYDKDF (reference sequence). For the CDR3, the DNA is TGTGCCACCAGCAGAGATGGGGGGACAGATCAGCCCCAGCATTTT. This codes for CATSRDGGTDQPQHF.

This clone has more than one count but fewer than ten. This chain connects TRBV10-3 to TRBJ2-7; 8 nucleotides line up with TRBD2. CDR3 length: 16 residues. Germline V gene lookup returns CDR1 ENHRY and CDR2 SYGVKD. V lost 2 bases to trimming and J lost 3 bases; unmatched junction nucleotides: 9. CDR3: CAISEAGGLPNYEQYF. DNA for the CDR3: TGTGCCATCAGTGAGGCGGGGGGACTGCCGAACTACGAGCAGTACTTC.

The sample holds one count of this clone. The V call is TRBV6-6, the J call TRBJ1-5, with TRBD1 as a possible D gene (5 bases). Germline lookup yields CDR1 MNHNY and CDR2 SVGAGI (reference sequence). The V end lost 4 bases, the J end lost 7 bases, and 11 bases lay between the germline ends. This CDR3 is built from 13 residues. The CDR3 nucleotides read TGTGCCAGCAGTTGGCAGGGCGCCCAGCCCCAGCATTTT. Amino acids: CASSWQGAQPQHF.

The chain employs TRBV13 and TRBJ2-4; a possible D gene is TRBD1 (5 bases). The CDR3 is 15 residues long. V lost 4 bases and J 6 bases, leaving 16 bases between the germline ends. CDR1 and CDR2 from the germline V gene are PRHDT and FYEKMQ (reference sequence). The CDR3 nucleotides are TGTGCCAGCAGCTACCGACCCGAAAGGGGAAACATTCAGTACTTC. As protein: CASSYRPERGNIQYF.

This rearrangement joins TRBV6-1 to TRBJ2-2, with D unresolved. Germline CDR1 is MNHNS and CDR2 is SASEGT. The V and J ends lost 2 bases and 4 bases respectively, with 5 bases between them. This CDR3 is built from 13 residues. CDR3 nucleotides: TGTGCCAGCAGTGAACTTGGCACCGGGGAGCTGTTTTTT. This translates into CASSELGTGELFF.

DNA for the CDR3: TGTGCCAGCAGCCAGACAGGGGGTTCACCCCTCCACTTT. Its translation is CASSQTGGSPLHF. The genes are TRBV14 and TRBJ1-6; 9 bases map to TRBD1. CDR1 and CDR2 from the germline V gene are SGHDN and FVKESK. V gave up 3 bases and J gave up 9 bases; unmatched junction bases: 0. This CDR3 contains 13 residues.

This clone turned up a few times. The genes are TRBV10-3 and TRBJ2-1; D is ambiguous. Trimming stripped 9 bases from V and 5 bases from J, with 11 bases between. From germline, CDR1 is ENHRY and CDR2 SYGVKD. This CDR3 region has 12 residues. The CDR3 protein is CAISANDNEQFF. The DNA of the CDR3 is TGTGCCATTTCTGCTAACGACAATGAGCAGTTCTTC.

Written as DNA, the CDR3 is TGTGCCAGCACCCGACTGGGGACGGACAGCCCCCTCTATGGCTACACCTTC. Residues: CASTRLGTDSPLYGYTF. The chain combines TRBV7-2 with TRBJ1-2, with a weak D call TRBD1 (6 bases). V lost 7 bases and J lost 4, with 25 bases in between. Germline assignment: CDR1 SGHTA and CDR2 FQGNSA. The CDR3 is 17 amino acids. Drawing the rest from reference TRBV7-2 and TRBJ1-2, the complete variable domain is GAGVSQSPSNKVTEKGKDVELRCDPISGHTALYWYRQSLGQGLEFLIYFQGNSAPDKSGLPSDRFSAERTGGSVSTLTIQRTQQEDSAVYLCASTRLGTDSPLYGYTFGSGTRLTVV.

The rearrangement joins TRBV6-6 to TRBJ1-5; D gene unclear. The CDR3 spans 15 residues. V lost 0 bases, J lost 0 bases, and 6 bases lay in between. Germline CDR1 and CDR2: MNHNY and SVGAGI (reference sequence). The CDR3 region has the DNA TGTGCCAGCAGTTACTCGGGGTTTAGCAATCAGCCCCAGCATTTT. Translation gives CASSYSGFSNQPQHF.

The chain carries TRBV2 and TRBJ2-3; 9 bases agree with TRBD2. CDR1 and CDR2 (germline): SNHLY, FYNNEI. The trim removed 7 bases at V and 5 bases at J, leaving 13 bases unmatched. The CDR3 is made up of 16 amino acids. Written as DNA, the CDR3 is TGTGCCAGCACGGAATCTCAAGCGGGGGGCGGAGATACGCAGTATTTT. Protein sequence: CASTESQAGGGDTQYF.

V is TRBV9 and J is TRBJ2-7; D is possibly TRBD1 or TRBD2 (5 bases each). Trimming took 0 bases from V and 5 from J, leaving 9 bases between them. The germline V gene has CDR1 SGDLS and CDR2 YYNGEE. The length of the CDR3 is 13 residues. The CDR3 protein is CASSVGGRNEQYF. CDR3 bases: TGTGCCAGCAGCGTAGGGGGGAGAAACGAGCAGTACTTC. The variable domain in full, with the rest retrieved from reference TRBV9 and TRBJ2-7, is DSGVTQTPKHLITATGQRVTLRCSPRSGDLSVYWYQQSLDQGLQFLIQYYNGEERAKGNILERFSAQQFPDLHSELNLSSLELGDSALYFCASSVGGRNEQYFGPGTRLTVT.

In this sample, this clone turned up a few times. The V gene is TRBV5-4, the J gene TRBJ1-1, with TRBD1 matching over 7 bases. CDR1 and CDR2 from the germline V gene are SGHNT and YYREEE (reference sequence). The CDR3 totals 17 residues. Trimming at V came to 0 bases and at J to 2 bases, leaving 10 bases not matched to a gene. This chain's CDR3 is CASSLGREGQQNTEAFF. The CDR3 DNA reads TGTGCCAGCAGCTTGGGACGCGAGGGACAGCAAAACACTGAAGCTTTCTTT.

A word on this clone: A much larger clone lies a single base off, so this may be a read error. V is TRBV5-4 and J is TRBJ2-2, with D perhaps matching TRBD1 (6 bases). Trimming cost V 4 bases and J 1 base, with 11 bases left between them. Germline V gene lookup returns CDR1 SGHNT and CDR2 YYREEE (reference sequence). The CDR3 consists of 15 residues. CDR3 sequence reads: CASSRLGQNTGELFF. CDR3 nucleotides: TGTGCCAGCAGCCGTTTGGGACAGAACACCGGGGAGCTGTTTTTT.

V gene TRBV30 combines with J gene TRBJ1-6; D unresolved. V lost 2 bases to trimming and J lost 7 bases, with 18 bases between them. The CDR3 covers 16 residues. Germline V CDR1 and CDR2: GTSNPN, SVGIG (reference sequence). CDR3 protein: CAWSLDGVHFNSPLHF. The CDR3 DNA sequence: TGTGCCTGGAGTCTAGACGGGGTACATTTCAATTCACCCCTCCACTTT.

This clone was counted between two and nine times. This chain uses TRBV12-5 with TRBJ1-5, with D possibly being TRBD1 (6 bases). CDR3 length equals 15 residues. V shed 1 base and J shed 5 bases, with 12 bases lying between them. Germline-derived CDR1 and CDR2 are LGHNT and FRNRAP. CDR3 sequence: CASGLAEPGDQPQHF. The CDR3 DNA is TGTGCTAGTGGTTTGGCAGAACCAGGGGATCAGCCCCAGCATTTT. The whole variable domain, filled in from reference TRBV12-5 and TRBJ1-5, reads DARVTQTPRHKVTEMGQEVTMRCQPILGHNTVFWYRQTMMQGLELLAYFRNRAPLDDSGMPKDRFSAEMPDATLATLKIQPSEPRDSAVYFCASGLAEPGDQPQHFGDGTRLSIL.

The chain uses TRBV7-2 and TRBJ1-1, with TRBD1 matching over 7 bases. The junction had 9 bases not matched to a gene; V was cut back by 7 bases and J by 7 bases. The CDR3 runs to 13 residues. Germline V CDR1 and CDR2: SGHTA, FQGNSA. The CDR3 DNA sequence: TGTGCCAGCACCAGAACAGGGGACCTTGAAGCTTTCTTT. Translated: CASTRTGDLEAFF.

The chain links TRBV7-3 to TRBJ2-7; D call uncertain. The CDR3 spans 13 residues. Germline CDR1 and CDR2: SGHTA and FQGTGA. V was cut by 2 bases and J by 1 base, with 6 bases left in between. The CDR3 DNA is TGTGCCAGCAGCTTACAGACTTCCTACGAGCAGTACTTC. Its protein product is CASSLQTSYEQYF.

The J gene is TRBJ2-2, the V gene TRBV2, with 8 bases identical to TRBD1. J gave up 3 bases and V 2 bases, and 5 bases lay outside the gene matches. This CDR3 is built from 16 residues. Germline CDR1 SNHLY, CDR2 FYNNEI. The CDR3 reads CASSEWDRSYTGELFF. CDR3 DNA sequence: TGTGCCAGCAGTGAATGGGACAGGTCTTACACCGGGGAGCTGTTTTTT.

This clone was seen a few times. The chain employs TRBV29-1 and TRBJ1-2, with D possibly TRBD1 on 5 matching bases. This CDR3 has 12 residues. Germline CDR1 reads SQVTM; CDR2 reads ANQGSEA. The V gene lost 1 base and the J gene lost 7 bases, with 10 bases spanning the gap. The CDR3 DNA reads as TGCAGCGTTGAAGGGGGCAATCGTGGCTACACCTTC. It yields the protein CSVEGGNRGYTF.

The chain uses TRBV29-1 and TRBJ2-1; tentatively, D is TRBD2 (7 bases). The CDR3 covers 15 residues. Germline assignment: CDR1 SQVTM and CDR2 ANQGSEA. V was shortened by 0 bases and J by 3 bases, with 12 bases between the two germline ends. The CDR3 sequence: CSVEDKGGDYNEQFF. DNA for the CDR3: TGCAGCGTTGAAGATAAGGGGGGGGACTACAATGAGCAGTTCTTC.

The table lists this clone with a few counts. The CDR3 sequence is CASSPEGPAGTQYF. The CDR3 bases are TGTGCCAGCAGTCCGGAGGGACCCGCGGGGACCCAGTACTTC. This chain joins TRBV27 and TRBJ2-5, with D maybe TRBD2 (6 bases). Germline V gives CDR1 MNHEY, CDR2 SMNVEV (reference sequence). This CDR3 comprises 14 residues. V was clipped by 5 bases and J by 7 bases, with 17 bases between them.

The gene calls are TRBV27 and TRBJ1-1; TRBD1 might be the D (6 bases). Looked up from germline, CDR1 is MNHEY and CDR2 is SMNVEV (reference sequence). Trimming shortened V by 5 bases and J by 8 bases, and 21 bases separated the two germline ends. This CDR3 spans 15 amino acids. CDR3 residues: CASSPTQTGGGEAFF. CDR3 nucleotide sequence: TGTGCCAGCAGTCCCACTCAAACCGGGGGCGGCGAAGCTTTCTTT.

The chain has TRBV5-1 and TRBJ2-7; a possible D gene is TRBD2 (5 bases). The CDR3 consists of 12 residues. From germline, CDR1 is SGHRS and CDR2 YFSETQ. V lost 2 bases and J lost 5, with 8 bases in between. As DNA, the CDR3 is TGCGCCAGCAGCTTCGGGGATCACGAGCAGTACTTC. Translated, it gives CASSFGDHEQYF.